Below are 16 T cell receptor beta chains sequenced from a single sample in a study of cytomegalovirus exposure and HLA in healthy donors. The repertoire was sequenced with immunoSEQ multiplex PCR; TCRdb's copy has only in-frame clones and lacks some. The sample lists roughly 330,000 clones; roughly nine tenths were seen once. Sequenced sample: PBMCs. The origin of the receptors is a woman younger than 45 in good health and CMV-seropositive.

The V and J genes are TRBV5-6 and TRBJ2-1; D is unresolved. The germline V and J ends were trimmed by 1 base and 7 bases, with 6 bases remaining between them. The length of the CDR3 is 12 residues. Germline CDR1 and CDR2: SGHDT and YYEEEE. DNA for the CDR3: TGTGCCAGCAGCTTGTATGGGAATGAGCAGTTCTTC. Amino acid sequence: CASSLYGNEQFF.

This chain joins TRBV28 and TRBJ1-5; no clear D gene. V was pared by 2 bases and J by 0 bases, with 11 bases between. CDR1 is MDHEN, CDR2 SYDVKM, per germline. The CDR3 runs 16 residues. The CDR3 DNA reads TGTGCCAGCAGTTTACTGACAAGCAATAGCAATCAGCCCCAGCATTTT. This codes for CASSLLTSNSNQPQHF.

V is TRBV4-2 and J is TRBJ1-1; D is perhaps TRBD1 (5 bases). The V gene lost 0 bases and the J gene lost 3 bases, with 17 bases spanning the gap. Germline CDR1 reads LGHNA; CDR2 reads YNFKEQ. The CDR3 has 17 residues. The CDR3 nucleotides are TGTGCCAGCAGCCAAGAGATAAGGGGAATTCGGGACACTGAAGCTTTCTTT. Translating it yields CASSQEIRGIRDTEAFF.

V and J are TRBV5-1 and TRBJ2-7, with 8 bases that match TRBD2. J lost 0 bases, V lost 1 base, and 18 bases had no gene match. The CDR3 runs 20 residues. Per the germline V gene, CDR1 is SGHRS and CDR2 is YFSETQ. The CDR3 loop is CASSLPLGSFTSGDSYEQYF. The CDR3 DNA sequence: TGCGCCAGCAGCTTGCCCTTGGGGTCTTTTACTAGCGGAGACTCCTACGAGCAGTACTTC.

The CDR3: CASSFGPNSPLHF. CDR3 DNA: TGTGCCAGCAGCTTCGGGCCCAATTCACCCCTCCACTTT. J is TRBJ1-6 and V is TRBV7-9; no clear D gene. Germline CDR1 reads SEHNR; CDR2 reads FQNEAQ (reference sequence). Trimming stripped 3 bases from V and 7 bases from J, with 7 bases between. The CDR3 sequence is 13 residues long.

The chain recombines TRBV27 with TRBJ2-5, with unresolved D. CDR1 is MNHEY, CDR2 SMNVEV, per germline (reference sequence). The CDR3 covers 13 residues. Trimming left V 6 bases short and J 5 bases short, with 13 bases between. The CDR3 DNA reads TGTGCCAGCAGCCGGACGCAGCAGGAGACCCAGTACTTC. The encoded protein is CASSRTQQETQYF.

The rearrangement uses TRBV5-1 and TRBJ2-3, with 11 bases fitting TRBD2. The CDR3 extends over 15 amino acids. The V gene's germline CDR1 is SGHRS and CDR2 YFSETQ. The junction had 2 bases not matched to a gene; V was cut back by 2 bases and J by 3 bases. CDR3 region: CASSFGTSGTDTQYF. As DNA, the CDR3 is TGCGCCAGCAGCTTCGGGACTAGCGGAACAGATACGCAGTATTTT.

In its sample, this clone was seen a few times. The chain joins TRBV5-1 to TRBJ1-2; TRBD1 might be the D (5 bases). Germline CDR1 and CDR2: SGHRS and YFSETQ. The V and J ends lost 0 bases and 2 bases respectively, with 5 bases between them. The CDR3 sequence is 13 residues long. The CDR3 coding sequence is TGCGCCAGCAGCTTGGGACAGAACTATGGCTACACCTTC. Protein: CASSLGQNYGYTF.

The V and J genes are TRBV19 and TRBJ2-2, with D unresolved. CDR1 is LNHDA and CDR2 is SQIVND in the germline V gene (reference sequence). The CDR3 has 14 residues. The V end lost 3 bases, the J end lost 9 bases, and 14 bases lay between the germline ends. CDR3 coding DNA: TGTGCCAGTAGTATTACACAGTCCCCTTGGGAGCTGTTTTTT. This codes for CASSITQSPWELFF.

The rearrangement links TRBV9 to TRBJ1-2, with TRBD1 matching 7 bases. Germline V gene data show CDR1 as SGDLS and CDR2 as YYNGEE. The junction had 7 bases not matched to a gene; V was cut back by 3 bases and J by 5 bases. The length of the CDR3 is 14 residues. The CDR3 DNA follows: TGTGCCAGCAGCGGTATGGGACAGCGATATGGCTACACCTTC. Encoded protein: CASSGMGQRYGYTF. The full variable domain, completed using reference TRBV9 and TRBJ1-2, is DSGVTQTPKHLITATGQRVTLRCSPRSGDLSVYWYQQSLDQGLQFLIQYYNGEERAKGNILERFSAQQFPDLHSELNLSSLELGDSALYFCASSGMGQRYGYTFGSGTRLTVV.

This sequence joins TRBV19 and TRBJ2-1, with TRBD1 identical over 8 bases. Germline CDR1 is LNHDA and CDR2 is SQIVND (reference sequence). CDR3 length: 17 residues. Trimming took 2 bases from V and 7 from J; bases not matched to a gene: 13. The chain's CDR3 is CASSILSPDRALNEQFF. The CDR3 bases are TGTGCCAGTAGTATACTTTCCCCGGACAGGGCCTTAAATGAGCAGTTCTTC.

This clone was observed once. This chain joins TRBV9 and TRBJ2-7; 10 nucleotides align to TRBD2. V shed 4 bases, J shed 7 bases, and the junction held 8 bases outside the gene matches. There are 14 residues in the CDR3. Germline CDR1 SGDLS, CDR2 YYNGEE. The chain's CDR3 is CASSPSGRVEEQYF. CDR3 bases: TGTGCCAGCAGCCCTAGCGGGAGAGTCGAAGAGCAGTACTTC.

DNA for the CDR3: TGTGCCAGCAGCTCGGACGTGGAGGGTGGTATCAATGAGCAGTTCTTC. Translating it yields CASSSDVEGGINEQFF. This chain joins TRBV7-7 and TRBJ2-1, with D possibly TRBD2 on 6 matching bases. Germline V gives CDR1 SSHAT, CDR2 FNYEAQ (reference sequence). The CDR3 totals 16 residues. Trimming removed 4 bases at V and 6 bases at J, with 19 bases between.

This chain uses TRBV6-1 with TRBJ2-7; TRBD1 matches 8 bases. Germline trimming cut 5 bases from V and 2 bases from J; bases unmatched to any gene: 8. CDR3 length equals 15 residues. Germline CDR1 reads MNHNS; CDR2 reads SASEGT. CDR3 coding DNA: TGTGCCAGCAGTCTGACAGGGGATCGAACCTACGAGCAGTACTTC. This encodes CASSLTGDRTYEQYF.

This chain uses TRBV4-3 with TRBJ2-2; no clear D. CDR1 LGHNA and CDR2 YSLEER come from the germline V gene. This CDR3 region has 15 residues. V shed 1 base and J shed 7 bases, with 13 bases lying between them. The CDR3 here is CASSQVTRTSGELFF. The CDR3 DNA sequence: TGCGCCAGCAGCCAAGTGACCAGGACCAGCGGGGAGCTGTTTTTT.

The J gene is TRBJ2-1, the V gene TRBV7-9, with 9 nucleotides matching TRBD1. Germline V gene lookup returns CDR1 SEHNR and CDR2 FQNEAQ (reference sequence). The CDR3 has 18 amino acids. J was trimmed by 1 base and V by 5 bases; bases with no gene match: 12. The CDR3 here is CASSRTGGAGASYNEQFF. The CDR3 nucleotides read TGTGCCAGCAGCCGCACAGGGGGCGCGGGGGCATCCTACAATGAGCAGTTCTTC.